This T cell receptor beta chain was retrieved from a study of T-cell reconstitution after alpha-beta-depleted transplantation in children. The V and J ends lost 5 bases and 5 bases, in that order; junction bases with no gene match: 10. CDR3 size: 15 residues. In germline, CDR1 is SGHTA, CDR2 FQGNSA. Unique molecular identifiers were used in preparing the TCRbeta library. TCRdb called the PCR reads again in MiXCR, with one record for every CDR3 protein. The sample carries about 460,000 distinct CDR3 sequences, 12% recorded once. The clonotype comes from a human donor who donated a stem cell graft to a child with combined immunodeficiency. The starting material was PBMCs from the stem cell graft donor, obtained from the stem cell graft. V and J are TRBV7-2 and TRBJ2-7; 9 bases match TRBD2. CDR3 coding DNA: TGTGCCAGCAGCGTCTCTAGCGGGAACGTCCACGAGCAGTACTTC. Translated, it gives CASSVSSGNVHEQYF.